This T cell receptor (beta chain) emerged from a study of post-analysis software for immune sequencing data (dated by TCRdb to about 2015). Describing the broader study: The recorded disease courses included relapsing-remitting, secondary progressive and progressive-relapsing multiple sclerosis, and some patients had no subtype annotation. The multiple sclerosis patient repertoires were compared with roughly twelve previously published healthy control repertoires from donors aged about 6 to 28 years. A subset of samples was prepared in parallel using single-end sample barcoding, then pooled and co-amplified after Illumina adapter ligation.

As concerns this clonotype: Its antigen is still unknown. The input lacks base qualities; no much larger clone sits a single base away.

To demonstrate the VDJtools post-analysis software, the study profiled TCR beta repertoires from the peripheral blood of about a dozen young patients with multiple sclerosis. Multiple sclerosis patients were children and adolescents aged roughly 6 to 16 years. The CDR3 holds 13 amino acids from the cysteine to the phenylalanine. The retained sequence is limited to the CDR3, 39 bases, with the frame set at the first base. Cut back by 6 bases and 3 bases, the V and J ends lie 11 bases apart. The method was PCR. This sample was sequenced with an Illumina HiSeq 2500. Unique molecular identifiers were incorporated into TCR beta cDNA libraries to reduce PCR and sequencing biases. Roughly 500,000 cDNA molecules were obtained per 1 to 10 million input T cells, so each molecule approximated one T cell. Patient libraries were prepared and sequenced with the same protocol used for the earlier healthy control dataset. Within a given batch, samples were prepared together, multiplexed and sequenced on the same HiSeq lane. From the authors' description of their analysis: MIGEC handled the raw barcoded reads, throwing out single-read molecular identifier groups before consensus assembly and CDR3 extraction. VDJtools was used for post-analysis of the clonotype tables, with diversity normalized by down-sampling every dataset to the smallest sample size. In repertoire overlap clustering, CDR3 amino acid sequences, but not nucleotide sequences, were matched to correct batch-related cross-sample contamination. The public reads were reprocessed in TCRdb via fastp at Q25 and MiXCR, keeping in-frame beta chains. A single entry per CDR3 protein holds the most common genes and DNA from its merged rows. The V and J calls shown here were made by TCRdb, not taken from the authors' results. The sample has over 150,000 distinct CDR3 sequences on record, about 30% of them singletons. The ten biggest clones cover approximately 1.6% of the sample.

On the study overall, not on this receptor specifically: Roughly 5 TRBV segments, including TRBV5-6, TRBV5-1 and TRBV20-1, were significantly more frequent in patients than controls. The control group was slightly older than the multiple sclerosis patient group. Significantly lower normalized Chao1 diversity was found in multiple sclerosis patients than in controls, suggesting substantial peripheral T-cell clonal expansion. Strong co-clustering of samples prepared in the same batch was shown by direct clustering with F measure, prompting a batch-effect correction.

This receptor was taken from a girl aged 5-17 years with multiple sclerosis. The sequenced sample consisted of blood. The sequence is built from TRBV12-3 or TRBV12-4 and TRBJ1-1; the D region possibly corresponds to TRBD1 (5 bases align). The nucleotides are TGTGCCAGCAGCGTGCGGGGGGACACTGAAGCTTTCTTT. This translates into CASSVRGDTEAFF.